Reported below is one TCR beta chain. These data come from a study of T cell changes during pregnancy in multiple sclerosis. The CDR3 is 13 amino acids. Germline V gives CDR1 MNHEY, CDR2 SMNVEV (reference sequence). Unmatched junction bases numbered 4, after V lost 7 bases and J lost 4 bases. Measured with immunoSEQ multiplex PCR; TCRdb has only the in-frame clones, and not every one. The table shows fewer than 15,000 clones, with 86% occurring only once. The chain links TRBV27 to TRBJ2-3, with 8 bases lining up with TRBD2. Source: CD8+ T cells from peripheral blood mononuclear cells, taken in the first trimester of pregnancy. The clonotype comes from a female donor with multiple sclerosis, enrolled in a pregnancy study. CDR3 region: CASTPAGADTQYF. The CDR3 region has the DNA TGTGCCAGCACCCCAGCGGGAGCAGATACGCAGTATTTT.